A selection of T cell receptor beta chains follows, all from one sample in a study of neurological immune-mediated disorders. One entry per CDR3 protein results from TCRdb running MiXCR on the 5' RACE reads. The table lists more than 60,000 distinct CDR3 sequences, about 3.7% of them singletons. The specimen was PBMCs. These receptors came from a woman in her 50s with multiple sclerosis. Both conserved end residues are part of each CDR3. D genes are given only for firm matches. Size is omitted from some rows. Given values are once, few, many or a class for expanded clones.

j_call,d_call,clone_size,v_call,cdr3_aa,cdr3_nt
TRBJ2-1,TRBD2,many,TRBV7-2,CASSEIAGIYNEQFF,TGTGCCAGCAGCGAAATAGCGGGGATATACAATGAGCAGTTCTTC
TRBJ1-1,NA,many,TRBV4-2,CASSQDLRGKPTEAFF,TGTGCCAGCAGCCAAGATCTTAGGGGGAAACCCACTGAAGCTTTCTTT
TRBJ2-7,NA,NA,TRBV6-6,CASSPSKGSEQYF,TGTGCCAGCAGTCCATCAAAGGGGAGCGAGCAGTACTTC
TRBJ2-5,NA,many,TRBV5-1,CASSPLGETQYF,TGCGCCAGCAGCCCATTAGGAGAGACCCAGTACTTC
TRBJ1-5,NA,many,TRBV12-3/TRBV12-4,CASSFERFQPQNF,TGTGCCAGCAGTTTTGAACGCTTCCAGCCCCAGAATTTT
TRBJ2-3,NA,many,TRBV4-3,CASSQDGSVNTQYF,TGCGCCAGCAGCCAAGATGGGTCGGTTAATACGCAGTATTTT
TRBJ2-2,NA,many,TRBV4-3,CASSQDRTGAKLRGELFF,TGCGCCAGCAGCCAAGATCGAACGGGAGCCAAGCTTAGGGGGGAGCTGTTTTTT
TRBJ2-1,TRBD1,many,TRBV24-1,CATSEKLAGQGASEQFF,TGTGCCACCAGTGAGAAACTCGCGGGACAGGGGGCAAGTGAGCAGTTCTTC
TRBJ2-1,NA,many,TRBV3-1,CASSQGVGSYNEQFF,TGTGCCAGCAGCCAAGGAGTCGGGAGCTACAATGAGCAGTTCTTC
TRBJ2-2,NA,many,TRBV20-1,CSARNSGNTGELFF,TGCAGTGCTAGAAATAGCGGCAACACCGGGGAGCTGTTTTTT
TRBJ2-3,NA,many,TRBV5-1,CASSQKGPTDTQYF,TGCGCCAGCAGCCAAAAGGGCCCCACAGATACGCAGTATTTT
TRBJ1-3,NA,many,TRBV29-1,CSVAVRADGNTIYF,TGCAGCGTTGCGGTCAGGGCTGACGGAAACACCATATATTTT